This T cell receptor (beta chain) was sequenced for a study of PD-1 blockade in mismatch repair-deficient tumors. In the study overall: Patients had approximately 11 mismatch repair-deficient cancer types and were previously treated and progressing.

PCR or immunohistochemistry showed mismatch repair deficiency in every enrolled patient. Three pembrolizumab responders had their TCRs sequenced. This table comes from immunoSEQ multiplex PCR, and its TCRdb copy is limited to in-frame clones, with some not included. Seen here are more than 95,000 clones, about 88% observed once, and the top ten hold approximately 12%. The CDR3 contains 14 residues. The J segment lost 4 bases and the V segment lost 5 bases, leaving 5 bases of the junction unmatched. Germline CDR1 reads SQVTM; CDR2 reads ANQGSEA. Study-level results: Rapid post-treatment expansion, then contraction, generally preceding radiologic response, marked tumor-resident clones.

Points on this clone: The target antigen is unknown.

The sample in question was peripheral blood, obtained 44 weeks after starting pembrolizumab. The source of this sequence is an adult with mismatch repair-deficient cancer. V gene TRBV29-1 combines with J gene TRBJ1-2, with 12 bases matching TRBD1. For the CDR3, the DNA is TGCAGCGTTCTGGGACAGGGGGCACTCTATGGCTACACCTTC. As protein: CSVLGQGALYGYTF. The full variable domain, rest sourced from reference TRBV29-1 and TRBJ1-2, is SAVISQKPSRDICQRGTSLTIQCQVDSQVTMMFWYRQQPGQSLTLIATANQGSEATYESGFVIDKFPISRPNLTFSTLTVSNMSPEDSSIYLCSVLGQGALYGYTFGSGTRLTVV.